This T cell receptor (beta chain) was found in a study of blood T cell repertoires in COVID-19. Study at large: Researchers got acute and convalescent COVID-19 samples from the United States, Italy and Spain. PBMCs, B-cell-depleted T cells, or T cells were the source of the cDNA or gDNA that made up the material.

Per the original data handling: Estimation of nucleated cell counts was performed using reference gene primer amplification. Method: immunoSEQ multiplex PCR; TCRdb's copy keeps in-frame clones and lacks some. From that table come the V and J calls and clone size; the DNA was used to work out D and trimming. In the table there are approximately 210,000 clones, 86% of which are singletons. The sample holds one count of this clone. This CDR3 has 13 residues. Trimming took 6 bases from V and 10 from J; bases not matched to a gene: 10. Germline lookup yields CDR1 WNHNN and CDR2 SYGVQD (reference sequence).

This receptor was obtained from a man aged 30 to 39 who had recovered from COVID-19. The sample consisted of peripheral blood. This chain joins TRBV10-1 and TRBJ1-1, with 8 bases matching TRBD1. The chain's CDR3 is CASSGTGGRRAFF. As DNA, the CDR3 is TGCGCCAGCAGCGGGACAGGTGGGCGTCGAGCTTTCTTT.